These 4 T cell receptor beta chains were all obtained from the same sample, sequenced in a study of CD8 T cells in ankylosing spondylitis. TCRdb used MiXCR to reprocess the 5' RACE reads, holding one entry per CDR3 protein. The sample carries 25,000 to 30,000 distinct CDR3 sequences, 7.9% recorded once. The sequenced sample was blood. These receptors were collected from a male donor with ankylosing spondylitis or in good health (not recorded which).

This clonotype was seen a handful of times. The rearrangement links TRBV12-3 or TRBV12-4 to TRBJ2-2, with D possibly being TRBD2 (6 bases). V lost 6 bases to trimming and J lost 5 bases, with 13 bases between them. CDR3 length: 14 residues. CDR3 loop: CASRTGLTTGELFF. As DNA, the CDR3 is TGTGCCAGCAGGACGGGACTCACGACCGGGGAGCTGTTTTTT.

This clonotype was detected a few times. This chain connects TRBV12-3 or TRBV12-4 to TRBJ2-1; either TRBD1 or TRBD2 may supply D (6 bases each). Trimming left V 7 bases short and J 9 bases short, with 25 bases between. This CDR3 is 16 amino acids long. The DNA for the CDR3 is TGTGCCAGCATTCTTAGGAGGGACATCCTCCGGGGTGAGCAGTTCTTC. Amino acid sequence: CASILRRDILRGEQFF.

This clonotype has only a few counts. The chain employs TRBV28 and TRBJ2-5, with D uncertain. The CDR3 extends over 13 amino acids. Trimming cost V 2 bases and J 5 bases, with 9 bases left between them. Germline V gives CDR1 MDHEN, CDR2 SYDVKM. CDR3 region: CASSLREGETQYF. Here the CDR3 DNA reads TGTGCCAGCAGTTTAAGGGAAGGGGAGACCCAGTACTTC.

V and J are TRBV4-1 and TRBJ2-7; perhaps TRBD1 as D (5 bases). Germline CDR1 is MGHRA and CDR2 is YSYEKL. Trimming shortened V by 1 base and J by 3 bases, and 13 bases separated the two germline ends. The CDR3 consists of 15 residues. CDR3 amino acids: CASSQGSQGDYEQYF. CDR3 DNA sequence: TGCGCCAGCAGCCAAGGCTCTCAAGGGGACTACGAGCAGTACTTC.